This T cell receptor (beta chain) was recovered during a study of OX40 agonist ivuxolimab in advanced cancers. Trimming took off 4 bases at V and 0 bases at J, with 3 bases between the two ends. This CDR3 has 12 amino acids. Germline V gives CDR1 KGHSH, CDR2 LQKENI. The assay was immunoSEQ multiplex PCR, and TCRdb's table has in-frame clones only and misses some. The profile shows approximately 90,000 clones, 70% to 90% of them singletons. The source was CD4+ or CD8+ T cells sorted from blood, collected in a trial of the OX40 agonist ivuxolimab. The rearrangement joins TRBV18 to TRBJ2-5; no reliable D call. The TCR sequence derives from an adult with an advanced solid tumor such as melanoma, head and neck, liver or kidney cancer. The CDR3 region is CASSQYQETQYF. The CDR3 DNA follows: TGTGCCAGCTCACAGTACCAAGAGACCCAGTACTTC.